The 24 T cell receptor beta chains below come from one sample, sequenced in a study of T cell repertoires in cytomegalovirus infection. TCRdb reprocessed the reads with MiXCR, giving one entry per CDR3 protein. The sample has fewer than 250,000 distinct CDR3 sequences; roughly an eighth are singletons. Sequenced material: PBMCs. These receptors were obtained from a human donor in good health (CMV status not recorded). Some clones in this sample may be carry-over from other donors' samples.

The CDR3 bases are TGTGCTAGTGGTTTGGGCAGGGTTAACACTGAAGCTTTCTTT. Residues: CASGLGRVNTEAFF. This sequence joins TRBV12-5 and TRBJ1-1, with D possibly TRBD1 on 5 matching bases. The CDR3 sequence is 14 residues long. Germline CDR1 is LGHNT and CDR2 is FRNRAP. V lost 1 base to trimming and J lost 2 bases, with 8 bases between them.

J is TRBJ2-5 and V is TRBV6-5, with 7 bases that match TRBD2. Looked up from germline, CDR1 is MNHEY and CDR2 is SVGAGI. The CDR3 consists of 15 residues. Germline trimming cut 2 bases from V and 4 bases from J; bases unmatched to any gene: 7. DNA for the CDR3: TGTGCCAGCAGTTACCGAGGACTAGAAGGAGAGACCCAGTACTTC. Encoded protein: CASSYRGLEGETQYF.

This clonotype was seen only a few times. The chain carries TRBV6-2 or TRBV6-3 and TRBJ1-2; D gene uncertain. The CDR3 extends over 16 amino acids. V lost 3 bases and J lost 4, with 18 bases in between. Germline V CDR1 and CDR2: MNHEY, SVGEGT. In nucleotides, the CDR3 is TGTGCCAGCAGTTATTTGGCCTCGATCGGTGGCTATGGCTACACCTTC. It is translated as CASSYLASIGGYGYTF.

This clonotype was observed at least ten times. This chain joins TRBV7-2 and TRBJ2-1, with D hard to call. Per germline, CDR1 SGHTA and CDR2 FQGNSA. Trimming stripped 4 bases from V and 6 bases from J, with 10 bases between. The CDR3 loop spans 13 amino acids. The CDR3 region has the DNA TGTGCCAGCAGCTCCCGGACGGGCAATGAGCAGTTCTTC. This translates into CASSSRTGNEQFF. Looking up the rest from reference TRBV7-2 and TRBJ2-1 gives the full variable domain: GAGVSQSPSNKVTEKGKDVELRCDPISGHTALYWYRQSLGQGLEFLIYFQGNSAPDKSGLPSDRFSAERTGGSVSTLTIQRTQQEDSAVYLCASSSRTGNEQFFGPGTRLTVL.

This clonotype was found many times. The genes are TRBV7-2 and TRBJ1-4; perhaps TRBD1 as D (6 bases). Germline V gene lookup returns CDR1 SGHTA and CDR2 FQGNSA. V was pared by 3 bases and J by 8 bases, with 13 bases between. The CDR3 has 14 residues. CDR3 sequence: CASSFTGPGEKLFF. CDR3 nucleotides: TGTGCCAGCAGCTTCACAGGGCCGGGGGAAAAACTGTTTTTT.

The chain has TRBV4-3 and TRBJ1-3; D gene ambiguous. The V gene lost 1 base and the J gene lost 0 bases, with 7 bases spanning the gap. The CDR3 is 15 residues long. Germline CDR1 and CDR2: LGHNA and YSLEER. The CDR3 DNA sequence: TGCGCCAGCAGCCAAGTTATGAACTCTGGAAACACCATATATTTT. This gives the protein CASSQVMNSGNTIYF.

Many counts were recorded for this clonotype. This rearrangement joins TRBV7-8 to TRBJ1-3; D ambiguous. This CDR3 spans 14 amino acids. V was shortened by 6 bases and J by 2 bases, with 11 bases between the two germline ends. Germline V CDR1 and CDR2: SGHVS, FQNEAQ. The chain's CDR3 is CASRLRNAGNTIYF. The CDR3 coding sequence is TGTGCCAGCAGACTCAGGAATGCTGGAAACACCATATATTTT.

At least ten counts were recorded for this clonotype. The chain joins TRBV4-2 to TRBJ2-2; 9 positions agree with TRBD2. The CDR3 runs to 17 residues. Trimming took 3 bases from V and 3 from J; bases not matched to a gene: 8. Germline CDR1 and CDR2: LGHNA and YNFKEQ. CDR3 residues: CASSQGAGGPDTGELFF. The CDR3 DNA reads as TGTGCCAGCAGCCAGGGGGCGGGAGGGCCGGACACCGGGGAGCTGTTTTTT.

This clonotype has more than one count but fewer than ten. The rearrangement uses TRBV28 and TRBJ2-3; weak D call: TRBD2 (5 bases). V was pared by 4 bases and J by 2 bases, with 13 bases between. From germline, CDR1 is MDHEN and CDR2 SYDVKM. The CDR3 covers 15 residues. CDR3 bases: TGTGCCAGCAGTTCGAAACTAGGGCACACAGATACGCAGTATTTT. Protein: CASSSKLGHTDTQYF.

The chain has TRBV20-1 and TRBJ2-1; the D gene is possibly TRBD2 (5 bases). The CDR3 covers 15 residues. The germline V gene encodes CDR1 DFQATT and CDR2 SNEGSKA (reference sequence). Between the trimmed V and J ends, which lost 5 bases and 7 bases, there was a span of 21 bases. CDR3 nucleotides: TGCAGTGCTCCTGGAGGCCCCGGGGTGGGGAATGAGCAGTTCTTC. This translates into CSAPGGPGVGNEQFF.

This clonotype has more than one count but fewer than ten. The rearrangement links TRBV20-1 to TRBJ2-5; D unresolved. Germline V gene lookup returns CDR1 DFQATT and CDR2 SNEGSKA (reference sequence). V was pared by 3 bases and J by 0 bases, with 5 bases between. This CDR3 spans 12 amino acids. The DNA of the CDR3 is TGCAGTGCTAGGGGCCACCAAGAGACCCAGTACTTC. This sequence encodes CSARGHQETQYF.

This clonotype was seen many times. The chain couples TRBV12-3 or TRBV12-4 to TRBJ1-3; a weak D match, TRBD1 (6 bases). Trimming shortened V by 3 bases and J by 3 bases, and 15 bases separated the two germline ends. The CDR3 is made up of 16 amino acids. The CDR3: CASSLEPGGSGNTIYF. CDR3 nucleotide sequence: TGTGCCAGCAGTTTGGAACCCGGGGGCAGTGGAAACACCATATATTTT.

This clonotype appeared many times. The chain combines TRBV4-3 with TRBJ2-2; D gene uncertain. Germline V lookup: CDR1 LGHNA, CDR2 YSLEER. V shed 2 bases and J shed 2 bases, with 6 bases lying between them. CDR3 length: 14 amino acids. In DNA form, the CDR3 reads TGCGCCAGCAGCCAACTGGGAAACACCGGGGAGCTGTTTTTT. It is translated as CASSQLGNTGELFF.

This clonotype was counted many times. The chain combines TRBV7-2 with TRBJ2-5, with a weak D call TRBD2 (5 bases). Trimming cost V 3 bases and J 0 bases, with 14 bases left between them. The CDR3 loop spans 16 amino acids. Germline values: CDR1 SGHTA, CDR2 FQGNSA. CDR3 amino acids: CASSLGSRVYQETQYF. The CDR3 region has the DNA TGTGCCAGCAGCTTGGGCTCGCGGGTGTACCAAGAGACCCAGTACTTC.

There are a few counts of this clonotype. This rearrangement joins TRBV9 to TRBJ2-7; no clear D. The CDR3 is made up of 13 amino acids. The germline V gene has CDR1 SGDLS and CDR2 YYNGEE. Trimming removed 5 bases from V and 2 bases from J, with 11 bases in between. CDR3 loop: CASSRTNTYEQYF. CDR3 DNA sequence: TGTGCCAGCAGTCGGACCAACACCTACGAGCAGTACTTC.

The chain joins TRBV2 to TRBJ1-1; tentatively, D is TRBD1 (6 bases). Between the trimmed V and J ends, which lost 8 bases and 1 base, there was a span of 11 bases. The CDR3 consists of 13 residues. The germline gives CDR1 SNHLY, CDR2 FYNNEI. CDR3 in amino acids: CASGWGPNTEAFF. As DNA, the CDR3 is TGTGCCAGCGGGTGGGGGCCGAACACTGAAGCTTTCTTT.

Worth noting for this clonotype: With a much larger clone just one base away, this may be a read error. The chain uses TRBV28 and TRBJ2-5; D is unclear. CDR3 length: 13 amino acids. V dropped 6 bases and J dropped 0 bases, with 8 bases sitting between them. In germline, CDR1 is MDHEN, CDR2 SYDVKM. CDR3 nucleotide sequence: TGTGCCAGCAGCCTAATCCACCAAGAGACCCAGTACTTC. Translation: CASSLIHQETQYF.

This clonotype was detected only a few times. The chain employs TRBV6-2 or TRBV6-3 and TRBJ2-5; D not certain. Looked up from germline, CDR1 is MNHEY and CDR2 is SVGEGT. V dropped 5 bases and J dropped 0 bases, with 10 bases sitting between them. The CDR3 runs to 14 residues. CDR3 DNA sequence: TGTGCCAGCAGTCAAACAGCGAACCAAGAGACCCAGTACTTC. This sequence encodes CASSQTANQETQYF.

This clonotype was seen more than once but under ten times. This sequence joins TRBV7-2 and TRBJ1-6; a possible D gene is TRBD1 (6 bases). The CDR3 is 18 residues long. The germline V and J ends were trimmed by 4 bases and 3 bases, with 19 bases remaining between them. CDR1 and CDR2 from the germline V gene are SGHTA and FQGNSA. For the CDR3, the DNA is TGTGCCAGCAGCTCCCCGGATCAGGGGCGGCACTATAATTCACCCCTCCACTTT. This sequence encodes CASSSPDQGRHYNSPLHF. The variable domain in full, completed from reference TRBV7-2 and TRBJ1-6, reads GAGVSQSPSNKVTEKGKDVELRCDPISGHTALYWYRQSLGQGLEFLIYFQGNSAPDKSGLPSDRFSAERTGGSVSTLTIQRTQQEDSAVYLCASSSPDQGRHYNSPLHFGNGTRLTVT.

This clonotype was detected many times. The rearrangement joins TRBV7-2 to TRBJ1-2, with D possibly TRBD1 on 6 matching bases. CDR3 length equals 15 residues. Germline lookup yields CDR1 SGHTA and CDR2 FQGNSA. Trimming stripped 1 base from V and 4 bases from J, with 13 bases between. CDR3 loop: CASSLVAGDSYGYTF. The CDR3 bases are TGTGCCAGCAGCTTAGTGGCAGGGGACTCCTATGGCTACACCTTC.

This clonotype was detected many times. The chain is built from TRBV6-2 or TRBV6-3 and TRBJ1-1; TRBD1 is a possible D gene (5 bases). Trimming took 4 bases from V and 2 from J, leaving 8 bases between them. The CDR3 has 13 residues. Looked up from germline, CDR1 is MNHEY and CDR2 is SVGEGT. The CDR3 nucleotides read TGTGCCAGCAGTTTCGACAGCAACACTGAAGCTTTCTTT. Encoded protein: CASSFDSNTEAFF.

This clonotype was recorded at least ten times. The chain uses TRBV20-1 and TRBJ2-1; 9 bases map to TRBD2. The CDR3 covers 14 residues. CDR1 is DFQATT and CDR2 is SNEGSKA in the germline V gene (reference sequence). J gave up 9 bases and V 7 bases, and 13 bases lay outside the gene matches. The CDR3 sequence is CSVLAGRSGGEQFF. The CDR3, as DNA: TGCAGTGTTCTAGCGGGGCGCTCGGGAGGTGAGCAGTTCTTC.

This chain uses TRBV7-2 with TRBJ1-2; D is ambiguous. Trimming shortened V by 10 bases and J by 3 bases, and 12 bases separated the two germline ends. The V gene's germline CDR1 is SGHTA and CDR2 FQGNSA. The CDR3 spans 12 residues. As DNA, the CDR3 is TGTGCCACCACCGGAGGCCACTATGGCTACACCTTC. Protein sequence: CATTGGHYGYTF.

There are many counts of this clonotype. This chain joins TRBV28 and TRBJ2-7; D not resolved. This CDR3 has 11 residues. V lost 6 bases, J lost 5 bases, and 8 bases lay in between. CDR1 is MDHEN and CDR2 is SYDVKM in the germline V gene. CDR3 nucleotide sequence: TGTGCCAGCAGCCACCGAGACGAGCAGTACTTC. This sequence encodes CASSHRDEQYF.